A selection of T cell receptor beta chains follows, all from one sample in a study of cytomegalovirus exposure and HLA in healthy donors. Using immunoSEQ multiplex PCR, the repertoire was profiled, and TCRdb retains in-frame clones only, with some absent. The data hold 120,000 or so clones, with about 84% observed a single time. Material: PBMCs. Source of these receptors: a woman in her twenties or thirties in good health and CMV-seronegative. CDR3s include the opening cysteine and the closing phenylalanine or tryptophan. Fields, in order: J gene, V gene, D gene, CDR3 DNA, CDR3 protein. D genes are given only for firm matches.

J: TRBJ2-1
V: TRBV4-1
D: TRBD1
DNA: TGCGCCAGCAGCCAAGACCCCGGGACAGGAGATAACAATGAGCAGTTCTTC
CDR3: CASSQDPGTGDNNEQFF

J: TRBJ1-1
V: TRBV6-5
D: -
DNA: TGTGCCAGCAGCTTTGGGACTTTAATGAACACTGAAGCTTTCTTT
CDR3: CASSFGTLMNTEAFF

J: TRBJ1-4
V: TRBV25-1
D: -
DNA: TGTGCCAGCAGTGCGGCCCGGGGGGCAGGAATTTATAATGAAAAACTGTTTTTT
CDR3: CASSAARGAGIYNEKLFF

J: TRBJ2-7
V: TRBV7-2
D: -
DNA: TGTGCCAGCAGCTCACTTCCCTCTGGGCCCTACGAGCAGTACTTC
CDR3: CASSSLPSGPYEQYF

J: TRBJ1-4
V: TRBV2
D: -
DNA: TGTGCCAGCAGTGAAACTGCCGCAACTAATGAAAAACTGTTTTTT
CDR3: CASSETAATNEKLFF

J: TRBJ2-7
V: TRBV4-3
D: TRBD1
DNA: TGCGCCAGCAGCCAAGGCCAGGGGGACTACGAGCAGTACTTC
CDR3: CASSQGQGDYEQYF

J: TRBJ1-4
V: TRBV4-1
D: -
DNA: TGCGCCAGCAGCCAAGTGTTGCCAGGGGACACAACTAATGAAAAACTGTTTTTT
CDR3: CASSQVLPGDTTNEKLFF

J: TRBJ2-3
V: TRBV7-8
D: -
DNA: TGTGCCAGCAGCCCATCGAGAACAGATACGCAGTATTTT
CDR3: CASSPSRTDTQYF

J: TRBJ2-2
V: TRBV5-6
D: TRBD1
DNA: TGTGCCAGCAGCTTGTCCGGGACAGGCGCCGGGGAGCTGTTTTTT
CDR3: CASSLSGTGAGELFF

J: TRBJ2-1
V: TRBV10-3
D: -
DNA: TGTGCCGCCAAAACGAGGGCAGATTACAATGAGCAGTTCTTC
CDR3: CAAKTRADYNEQFF

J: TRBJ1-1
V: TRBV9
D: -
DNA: TGTGCCAGCAGCGTAGACGGGGGTGAAGCTTTCTTT
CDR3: CASSVDGGEAFF

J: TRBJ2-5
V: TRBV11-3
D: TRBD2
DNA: TGTGCCAGCAGCTTATCCCTAGCGGGGGGGCGCCAAGAGACCCAGTACTTC
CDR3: CASSLSLAGGRQETQYF

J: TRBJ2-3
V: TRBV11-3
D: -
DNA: TGTGCCAGCAGTTTAGTTATTAGCGCGGTCACAGATACGCAGTATTTT
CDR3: CASSLVISAVTDTQYF

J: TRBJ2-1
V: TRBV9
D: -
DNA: TGTGCCAGCAGCGCCGGGACACCTCTTGAGCAGTTCTTC
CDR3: CASSAGTPLEQFF

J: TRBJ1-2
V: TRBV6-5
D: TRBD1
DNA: TGTGCCAGCAGTTTGACAGGGGGCGATTATGGCTACACCTTC
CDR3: CASSLTGGDYGYTF

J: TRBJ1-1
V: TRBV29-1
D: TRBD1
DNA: TGCAGTTGTCGAAAGGGGGCGAGGACTGAAGCTTTCTTT
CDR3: CSCRKGARTEAFF